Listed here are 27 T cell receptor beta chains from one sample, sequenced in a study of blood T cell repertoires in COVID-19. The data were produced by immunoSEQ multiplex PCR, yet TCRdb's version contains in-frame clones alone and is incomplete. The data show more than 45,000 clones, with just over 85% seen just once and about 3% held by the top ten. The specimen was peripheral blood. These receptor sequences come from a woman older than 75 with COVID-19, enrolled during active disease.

CDR3 nucleotide sequence: TGTGCCAGCAGTGAAACAGGGGGTGGCAATCAGCCCCAGCATTTT. This sequence encodes CASSETGGGNQPQHF. The genes are TRBV28 and TRBJ1-5, with 8 bases aligning to TRBD1. The V gene end was trimmed by 5 bases and the J gene end by 2 bases; junction bases not matched to a gene: 5. Germline CDR1 and CDR2: MDHEN and SYDVKM. The CDR3 covers 15 residues. The entire variable domain, with the rest obtained from reference TRBV28 and TRBJ1-5, is as follows: DVKVTQSSRYLVKRTGEKVFLECVQDMDHENMFWYRQDPGLGLRLIYFSYDVKMKEKGDIPEGYSVSREKKERFSLILESASTNQTSMYLCASSETGGGNQPQHFGDGTRLSIL.

In DNA form, the CDR3 reads TGTGCCAGCCTAACAGGGGGGAATTCACCCCTCCACTTT. It yields the protein CASLTGGNSPLHF. The chain joins TRBV28 to TRBJ1-6; 8 bases align to TRBD1. Trimming at V came to 8 bases and at J to 7 bases, leaving 4 bases not matched to a gene. CDR1 MDHEN and CDR2 SYDVKM come from the germline V gene. The CDR3 is 13 residues long.

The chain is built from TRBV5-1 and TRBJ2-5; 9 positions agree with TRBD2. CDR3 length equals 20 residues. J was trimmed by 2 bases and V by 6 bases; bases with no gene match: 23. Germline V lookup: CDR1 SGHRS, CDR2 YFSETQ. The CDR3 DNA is TGCGCCAGCACGCGAGGCCTTGCGAGAGCGGGGGGCCGTGATCAAGAGACCCAGTACTTC. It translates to CASTRGLARAGGRDQETQYF.

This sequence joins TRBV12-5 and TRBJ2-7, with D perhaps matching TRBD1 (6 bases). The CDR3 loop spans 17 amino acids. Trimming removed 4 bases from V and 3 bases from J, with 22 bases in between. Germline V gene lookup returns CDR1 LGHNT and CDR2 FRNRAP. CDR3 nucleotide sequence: TGTGCTAGTGGTTCCCGGGGAGTTCGTGGGGGCGTCTACGAGCAGTACTTC. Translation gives CASGSRGVRGGVYEQYF.

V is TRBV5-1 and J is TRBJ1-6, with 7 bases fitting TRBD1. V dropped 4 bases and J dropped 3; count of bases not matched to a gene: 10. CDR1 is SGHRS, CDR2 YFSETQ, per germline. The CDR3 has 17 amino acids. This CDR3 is CASSHQSGGVYNSPLHF. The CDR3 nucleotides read TGCGCCAGCAGCCACCAATCAGGGGGAGTCTATAATTCACCCCTCCACTTT.

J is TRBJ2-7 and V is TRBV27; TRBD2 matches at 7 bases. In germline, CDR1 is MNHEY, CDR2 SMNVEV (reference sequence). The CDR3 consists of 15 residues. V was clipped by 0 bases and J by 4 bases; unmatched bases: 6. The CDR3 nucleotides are TGTGCCAGCAGTTTATCGGCCACTAGCGTTTACGAGCAGTACTTC. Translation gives CASSLSATSVYEQYF.

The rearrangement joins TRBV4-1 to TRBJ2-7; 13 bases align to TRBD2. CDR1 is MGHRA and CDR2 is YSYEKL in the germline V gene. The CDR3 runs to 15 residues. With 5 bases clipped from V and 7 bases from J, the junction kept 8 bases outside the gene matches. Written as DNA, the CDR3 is TGCGCCAGCAGCGAGGGACTAGCGGGACTGGGGGAGCAGTACTTC. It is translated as CASSEGLAGLGEQYF.

CDR3 nucleotide sequence: TGTGCCAGCTCACTGCAAGGACAGGGTTCAAGTCAGCCCCAGCATTTT. It is translated as CASSLQGQGSSQPQHF. The chain couples TRBV18 to TRBJ1-5; 8 nucleotides match TRBD1. The germline CDR1 and CDR2 sequences are KGHSH and LQKENI. The CDR3 has 16 residues. V lost 4 bases and J lost 6; bases outside the gene matches: 11.

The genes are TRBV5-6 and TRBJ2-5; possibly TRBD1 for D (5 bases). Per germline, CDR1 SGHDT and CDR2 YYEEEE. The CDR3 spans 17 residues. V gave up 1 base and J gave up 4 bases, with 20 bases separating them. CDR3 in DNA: TGTGCCAGCAGCTTGTTGTATAGGGGCAGGCGTCGAGAGACCCAGTACTTC. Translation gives CASSLLYRGRRRETQYF.

In nucleotides, the CDR3 is TGTGCCAGTAGTATAGTAACAAACACTGAAGCTTTCTTT. Translation gives CASSIVTNTEAFF. The gene calls are TRBV19 and TRBJ1-1; no clear D gene. CDR3 length: 13 residues. Germline-derived CDR1 and CDR2 are LNHDA and SQIVND (reference sequence). Deletions cut 1 base from V and 2 bases from J, with 5 bases between.

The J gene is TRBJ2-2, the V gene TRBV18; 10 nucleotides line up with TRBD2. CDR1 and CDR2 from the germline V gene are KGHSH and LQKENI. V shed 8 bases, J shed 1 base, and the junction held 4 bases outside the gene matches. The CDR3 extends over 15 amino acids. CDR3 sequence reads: CASQTSGLNTGELFF. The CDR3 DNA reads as TGTGCCAGCCAGACTAGCGGGTTGAACACCGGGGAGCTGTTTTTT.

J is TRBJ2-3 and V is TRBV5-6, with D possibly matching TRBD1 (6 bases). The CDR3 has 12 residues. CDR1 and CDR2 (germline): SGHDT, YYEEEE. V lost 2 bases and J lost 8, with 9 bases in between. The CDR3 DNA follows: TGTGCCAGCAGCTTCCGACAGGTTACGCAGTATTTT. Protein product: CASSFRQVTQYF.

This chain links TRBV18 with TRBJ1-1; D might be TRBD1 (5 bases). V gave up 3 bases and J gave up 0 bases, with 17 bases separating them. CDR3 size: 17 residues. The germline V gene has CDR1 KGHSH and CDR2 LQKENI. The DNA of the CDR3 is TGTGCCAGCTCACCCCCTCCCAGGGCAAGGGTGAACACTGAAGCTTTCTTT. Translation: CASSPPPRARVNTEAFF.

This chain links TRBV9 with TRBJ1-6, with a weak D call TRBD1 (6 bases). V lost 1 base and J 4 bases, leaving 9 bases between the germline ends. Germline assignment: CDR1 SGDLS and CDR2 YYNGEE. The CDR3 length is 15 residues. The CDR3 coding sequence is TGTGCCAGCAGCGTAACGGGACAATATAATTCACCCCTCCACTTT. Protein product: CASSVTGQYNSPLHF.

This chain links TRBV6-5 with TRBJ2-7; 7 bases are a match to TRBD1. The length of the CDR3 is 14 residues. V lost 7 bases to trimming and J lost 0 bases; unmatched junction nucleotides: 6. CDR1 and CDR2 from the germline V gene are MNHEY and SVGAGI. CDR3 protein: CASTRDSSSYEQYF. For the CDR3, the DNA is TGTGCCAGCACCCGGGACAGCAGCTCCTACGAGCAGTACTTC.

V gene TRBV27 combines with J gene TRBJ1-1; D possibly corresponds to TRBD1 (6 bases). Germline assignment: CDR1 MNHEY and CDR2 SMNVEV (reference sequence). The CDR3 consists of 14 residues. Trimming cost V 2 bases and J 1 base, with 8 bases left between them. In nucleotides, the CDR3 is TGTGCCAGCAGTTTACAGGGGAGGAACACTGAAGCTTTCTTT. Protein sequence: CASSLQGRNTEAFF.

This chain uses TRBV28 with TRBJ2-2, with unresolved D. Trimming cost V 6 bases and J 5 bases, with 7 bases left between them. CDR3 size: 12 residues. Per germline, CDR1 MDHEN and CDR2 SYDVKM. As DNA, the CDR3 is TGTGCCAGCAGACTCCGGACCGGGGAGCTGTTTTTT. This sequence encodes CASRLRTGELFF.

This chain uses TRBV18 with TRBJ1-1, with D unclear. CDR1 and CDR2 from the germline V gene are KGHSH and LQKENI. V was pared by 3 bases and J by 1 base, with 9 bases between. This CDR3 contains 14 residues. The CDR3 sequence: CASSPSNRNTEAFF. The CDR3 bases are TGTGCCAGCTCACCTTCTAATCGGAACACTGAAGCTTTCTTT. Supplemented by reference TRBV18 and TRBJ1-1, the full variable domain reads NAGVMQNPRHLVRRRGQEARLRCSPMKGHSHVYWYRQLPEEGLKFMVYLQKENIIDESGMPKERFSAEFPKEGPSILRIQQVVRGDSAAYFCASSPSNRNTEAFFGQGTRLTVV.

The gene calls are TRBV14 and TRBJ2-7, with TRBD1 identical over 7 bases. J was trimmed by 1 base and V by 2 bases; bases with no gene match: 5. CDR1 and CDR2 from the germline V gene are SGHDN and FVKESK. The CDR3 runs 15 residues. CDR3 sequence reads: CASSQTTGRSYEQYF. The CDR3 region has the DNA TGTGCCAGCAGCCAAACGACAGGGAGATCCTACGAGCAGTACTTC.

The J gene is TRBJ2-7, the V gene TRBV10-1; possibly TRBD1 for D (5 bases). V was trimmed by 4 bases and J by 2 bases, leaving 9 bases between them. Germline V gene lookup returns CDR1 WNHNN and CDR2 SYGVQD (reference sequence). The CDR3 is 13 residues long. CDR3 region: CASSAGAAYEQYF. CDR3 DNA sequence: TGCGCCAGCAGTGCTGGGGCGGCCTACGAGCAGTACTTC.

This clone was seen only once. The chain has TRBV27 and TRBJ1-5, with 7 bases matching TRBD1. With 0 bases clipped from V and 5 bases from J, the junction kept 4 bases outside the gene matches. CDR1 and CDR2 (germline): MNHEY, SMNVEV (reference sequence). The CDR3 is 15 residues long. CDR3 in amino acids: CASSLSRGPYQPQHF. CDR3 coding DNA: TGTGCCAGCAGTTTATCGAGGGGGCCCTATCAGCCCCAGCATTTT.

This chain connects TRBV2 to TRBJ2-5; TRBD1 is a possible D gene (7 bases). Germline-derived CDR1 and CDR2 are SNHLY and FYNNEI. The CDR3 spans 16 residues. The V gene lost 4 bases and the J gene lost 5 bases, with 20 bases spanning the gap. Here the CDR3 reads CASSVGTVWAGETQYF. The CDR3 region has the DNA TGTGCCAGCAGTGTCGGGACAGTATGGGCGGGGGAGACCCAGTACTTC.

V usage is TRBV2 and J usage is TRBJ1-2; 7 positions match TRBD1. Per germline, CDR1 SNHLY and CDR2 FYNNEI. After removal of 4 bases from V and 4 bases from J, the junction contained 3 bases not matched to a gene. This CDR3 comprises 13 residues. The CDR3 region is CASSGDRSYGYTF. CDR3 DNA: TGTGCCAGCAGTGGGGACAGAAGCTATGGCTACACCTTC.

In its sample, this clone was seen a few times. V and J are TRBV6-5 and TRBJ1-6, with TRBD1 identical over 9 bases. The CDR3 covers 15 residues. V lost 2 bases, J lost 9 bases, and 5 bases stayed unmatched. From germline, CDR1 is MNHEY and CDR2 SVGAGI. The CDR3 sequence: CASSYLDRGPSPLHF. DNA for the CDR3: TGTGCCAGCAGTTACCTGGACAGGGGACCTTCACCCCTCCACTTT.

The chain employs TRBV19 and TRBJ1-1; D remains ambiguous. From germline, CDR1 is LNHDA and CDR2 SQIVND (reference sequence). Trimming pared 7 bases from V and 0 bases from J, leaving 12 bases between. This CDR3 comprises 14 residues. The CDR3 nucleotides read TGTGCCAGTAACGACAATTCATTGAACACTGAAGCTTTCTTT. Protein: CASNDNSLNTEAFF.

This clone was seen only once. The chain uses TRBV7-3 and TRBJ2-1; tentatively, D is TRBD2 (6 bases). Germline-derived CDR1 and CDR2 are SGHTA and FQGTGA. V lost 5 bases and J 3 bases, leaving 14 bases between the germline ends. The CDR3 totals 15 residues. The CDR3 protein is CASSREGLNYNEQFF. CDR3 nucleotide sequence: TGTGCCAGCAGCCGCGAGGGACTGAACTACAATGAGCAGTTCTTC.

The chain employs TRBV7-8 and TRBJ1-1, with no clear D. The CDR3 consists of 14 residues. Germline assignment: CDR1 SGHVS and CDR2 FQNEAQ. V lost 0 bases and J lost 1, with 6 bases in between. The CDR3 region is CASSLAYRNTEAFF. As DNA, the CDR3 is TGTGCCAGCAGCTTAGCCTACCGGAACACTGAAGCTTTCTTT. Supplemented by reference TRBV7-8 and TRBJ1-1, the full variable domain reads GAGVSQSPRYKVAKRGQDVALRCDPISGHVSLFWYQQALGQGPEFLTYFQNEAQLDKSGLPSDRFFAERPEGSVSTLKIQRTQQEDSAVYLCASSLAYRNTEAFFGQGTRLTVV.